The T cell receptor beta chain described here comes from a study of T cell responses to AZD1222 COVID-19 vaccine. Study conclusions and caveats: It was only after the peak T cell response that any repertoires were sampled. Spike was spanned by vaccine-associated CD4 TCRs, with dominance at 160-218 and 743-854.

The germline CDR1 and CDR2 sequences are MNHEY and SVGEGT. The CDR3 covers 16 residues. The V and J ends lost 5 bases and 6 bases respectively, with 19 bases between them. Some clones are missing from TCRdb's copy, which holds only in-frame ones; the method was immunoSEQ multiplex PCR. The profile shows over 150,000 clones, about 93% of them singletons. Comment on this clone: Its target is unknown.

The sequence derives from an adult who received the MenACWY meningococcal vaccine as a control. Sequences were derived from peripheral blood, sampled 28 days after the second dose of the MenACWY control vaccine. The gene calls are TRBV6-2 or TRBV6-3 and TRBJ1-4, with D possibly matching TRBD1 (5 bases). CDR3 in DNA: TGTGCCAGCAGTACCGGGACTGCTTTCGCGGATGAAAAACTGTTTTTT. Amino acid sequence: CASSTGTAFADEKLFF.